This T cell receptor beta chain was captured in a study of Graves' ophthalmopathy and Graves' hyperthyroidism. This clonotype was recorded many times. Its specificity is not known. Trimming removed 6 bases from V and 2 bases from J; junction bases left unmatched: 9. The CDR3 has 14 amino acids. The germline V gene encodes CDR1 DFQATT and CDR2 SNEGSKA (reference sequence). CDR3 regions of TCR beta were amplified from RNA transcripts. RT-PCR with HTBI primers came first, then second-round multiplex PCR. MiXCR, applied by TCRdb to the multiplex PCR reads, yields one record per CDR3 protein. The profile shows approximately 460,000 distinct CDR3 sequences, roughly an eighth of them singletons. Ophthalmopathy was moderately-to-severely active, CAS at least 3, NOSPECS at least 4, lasting under 3 months. Certain patients, namely those with other autoimmune diseases, uncontrolled infections, pregnancy or lactation, were excluded.

Findings and limits, study-wide: The model forecast ophthalmopathy progression, reaching under 71% sensitivity and 72% to 80% specificity. Among thyroid clonotypes expanded above 0.001 frequency, most also appeared in blood.

The rearrangement links TRBV20-1 to TRBJ2-5, with 7 bases lining up with TRBD2. The origin of this receptor is a woman in her twenties or thirties with Graves' ophthalmopathy. Specimen: blood. CDR3 in amino acids: CSAYPGLTQETQYF. Written as DNA, the CDR3 is TGCAGTGCGTATCCGGGACTAACTCAAGAGACCCAGTACTTC.